A selection of T cell receptor beta chains follows, all from one sample in a study of Ad26.COV2.S vaccination and SARS-CoV-2 variants. The table came from immunoSEQ multiplex PCR; TCRdb's copy has only in-frame clones and leaves some out. The sample holds 440,000 or so clones, less than 95% seen once. The specimen was peripheral blood, collected in a trial of Ad26.COV2.S vaccine versus placebo. These receptors were obtained from a person aged 18-65 years who received the Ad26.COV2.S COVID-19 vaccine or a placebo. CDR3s include the opening cysteine and the closing phenylalanine or tryptophan. The D gene is left open where the match is weak. Rows may omit the clone size; those that give it use once, few, many or a size class.

j_call v_call clone_size d_call cdr3_aa cdr3_nt
TRBJ2-3 TRBV10-1 - - CASKDWASPPDSDTQYF TGCGCCAGCAAGGACTGGGCGTCCCCTCCGGACTCAGATACGCAGTATTTT
TRBJ2-3 TRBV18 - - CASSADGLPPDTQYF TGTGCCAGCTCAGCGGACGGACTGCCCCCAGATACGCAGTATTTT
TRBJ2-7 TRBV5-1 - - CASSWRDPQGEQYF TGCGCCAGCAGCTGGCGGGATCCCCAAGGGGAGCAGTACTTC
TRBJ1-6 TRBV12-3/TRBV12-4 - - CASSLKTNSPLHF TGTGCCAGCAGTTTAAAGACTAATTCACCCCTCCACTTT
TRBJ2-1 TRBV19 few TRBD2 CASSALVAGGYNEQFF TGTGCCAGTAGTGCCTTAGTGGCGGGAGGGTACAATGAGCAGTTCTTC
TRBJ1-2 TRBV12-5 once TRBD1 CASGPNPIRTGNGYTF TGTGCTAGTGGTCCCAACCCTATAAGGACAGGGAATGGCTACACCTTC
TRBJ1-2 TRBV19 - TRBD1 CASSAGQGHYGYTF TGTGCCAGTAGTGCTGGACAGGGACACTATGGCTACACCTTC
TRBJ2-3 TRBV7-9 - - CASSLYGQFTDTQYF TGTGCCAGCAGCTTGTACGGACAGTTCACAGATACGCAGTATTTT
TRBJ1-4 TRBV28 - - CASSFLWRGTTNEKLFF TGTGCCAGCAGTTTCTTGTGGAGGGGGACAACTAATGAAAAACTGTTTTTT
TRBJ2-2 TRBV29-1 - - CSAARTGELFF TGCAGCGCCGCCCGAACCGGGGAGCTGTTTTTT
TRBJ2-6 TRBV27 once TRBD1 CASRRQGALGANVLTF TGTGCCAGCAGAAGACAGGGGGCGCTTGGGGCCAACGTCCTGACTTTC
TRBJ2-5 TRBV7-9 - - CASRATGIRQETQYF TGTGCCAGCAGAGCCACAGGGATAAGACAAGAGACCCAGTACTTC
TRBJ2-7 TRBV19 - TRBD2 CASSSRLAGAGTGEQYF TGTGCCAGTAGTTCCCGACTAGCGGGAGCCGGGACTGGCGAGCAGTACTTC
TRBJ1-1 TRBV27 - - CASSQAGGVEAFF TGTGCCAGCAGCCAGGCGGGGGGGGTCGAAGCTTTCTTT
TRBJ1-1 TRBV19 - TRBD1 CASSIPGTAAEAFF TGTGCCAGTAGTATACCCGGGACAGCGGCTGAAGCTTTCTTT
TRBJ2-2 TRBV7-9 - - CASSLGQIITGELFF TGTGCCAGCAGTTTAGGACAGATTATTACCGGGGAGCTGTTTTTT
TRBJ1-3 TRBV18 - - CASSPVPQRTVGNTIYF TGTGCCAGCTCACCAGTCCCCCAAAGGACCGTCGGAAACACCATATATTTT
TRBJ2-5 TRBV11-2 - - CASTHAGARETQYF TGTGCCAGCACACACGCTGGGGCGCGGGAGACCCAGTACTTC